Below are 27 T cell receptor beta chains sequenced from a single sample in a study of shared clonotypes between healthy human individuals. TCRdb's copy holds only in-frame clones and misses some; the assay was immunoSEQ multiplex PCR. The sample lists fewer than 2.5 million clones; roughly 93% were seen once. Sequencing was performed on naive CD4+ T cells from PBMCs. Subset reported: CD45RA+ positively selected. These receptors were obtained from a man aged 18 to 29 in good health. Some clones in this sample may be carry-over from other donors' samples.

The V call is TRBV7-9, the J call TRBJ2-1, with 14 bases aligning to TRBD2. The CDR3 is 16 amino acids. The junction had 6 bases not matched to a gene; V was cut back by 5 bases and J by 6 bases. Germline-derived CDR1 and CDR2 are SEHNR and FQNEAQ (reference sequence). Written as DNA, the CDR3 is TGTGCCAGCAGCCCCCCGGGACTAGCGGGAGTCAATGAGCAGTTCTTC. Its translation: CASSPPGLAGVNEQFF.

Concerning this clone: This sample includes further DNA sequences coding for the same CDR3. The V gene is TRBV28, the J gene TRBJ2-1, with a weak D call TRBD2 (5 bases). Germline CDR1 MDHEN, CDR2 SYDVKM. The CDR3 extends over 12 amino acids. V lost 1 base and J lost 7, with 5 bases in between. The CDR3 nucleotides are TGTGCCAGCAGTTTATCGGGGAATGAGCAGTTCTTC. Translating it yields CASSLSGNEQFF.

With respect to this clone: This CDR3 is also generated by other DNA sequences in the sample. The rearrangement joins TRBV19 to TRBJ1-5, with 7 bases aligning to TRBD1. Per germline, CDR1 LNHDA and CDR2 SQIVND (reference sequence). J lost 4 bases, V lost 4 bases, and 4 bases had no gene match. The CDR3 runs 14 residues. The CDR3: CASSTRQGNQPQHF. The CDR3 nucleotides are TGTGCCAGTAGTACCCGACAGGGAAATCAGCCCCAGCATTTT.

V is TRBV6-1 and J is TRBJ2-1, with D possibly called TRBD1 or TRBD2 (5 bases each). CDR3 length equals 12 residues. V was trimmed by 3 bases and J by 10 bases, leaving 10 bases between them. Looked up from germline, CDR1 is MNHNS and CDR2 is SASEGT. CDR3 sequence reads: CASSEGRDEQFF. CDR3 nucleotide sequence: TGTGCCAGCAGTGAGGGTCGGGACGAGCAGTTCTTC.

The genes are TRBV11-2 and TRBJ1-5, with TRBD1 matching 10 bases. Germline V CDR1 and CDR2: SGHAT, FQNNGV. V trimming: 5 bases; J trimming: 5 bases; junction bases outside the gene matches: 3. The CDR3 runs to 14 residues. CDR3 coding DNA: TGTGCCAGCAGCAGGGGACAGGGGTATCAGCCCCAGCATTTT. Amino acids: CASSRGQGYQPQHF.

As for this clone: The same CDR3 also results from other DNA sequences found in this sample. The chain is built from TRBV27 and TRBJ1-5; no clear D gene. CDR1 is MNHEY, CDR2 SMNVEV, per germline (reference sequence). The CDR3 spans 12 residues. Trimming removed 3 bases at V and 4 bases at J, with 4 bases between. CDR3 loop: CASSFGNQPQHF. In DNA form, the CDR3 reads TGTGCCAGCAGTTTCGGGAATCAGCCCCAGCATTTT.

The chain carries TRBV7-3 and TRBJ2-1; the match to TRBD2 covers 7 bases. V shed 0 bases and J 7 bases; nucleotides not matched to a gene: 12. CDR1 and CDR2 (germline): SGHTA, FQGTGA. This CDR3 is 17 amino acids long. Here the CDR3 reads CASSLTSGGSPLNEQFF. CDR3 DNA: TGTGCCAGCAGCTTAACTAGTGGCGGGAGCCCCTTAAATGAGCAGTTCTTC. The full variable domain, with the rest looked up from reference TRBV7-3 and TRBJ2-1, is GAGVSQTPSNKVTEKGKYVELRCDPISGHTALYWYRQSLGQGPEFLIYFQGTGAADDSGLPNDRFFAVRPEGSVSTLKIQRTERGDSAVYLCASSLTSGGSPLNEQFFGPGTRLTVL.

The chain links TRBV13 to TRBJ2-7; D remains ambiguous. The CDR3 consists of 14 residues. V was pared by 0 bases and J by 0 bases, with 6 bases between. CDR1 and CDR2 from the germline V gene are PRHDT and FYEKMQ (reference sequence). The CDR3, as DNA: TGTGCCAGCAGCTTAGGCCGCCTCTCCTACGAGCAGTACTTC. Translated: CASSLGRLSYEQYF.

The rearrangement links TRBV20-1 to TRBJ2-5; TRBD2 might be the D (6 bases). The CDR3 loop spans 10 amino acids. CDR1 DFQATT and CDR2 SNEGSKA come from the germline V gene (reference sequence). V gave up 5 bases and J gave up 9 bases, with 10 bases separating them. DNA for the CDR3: TGCAGTGCTCGGGGACTGGCCCAGTACTTC. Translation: CSARGLAQYF.

The CDR3 spells CASSIQPSPGELFF. In DNA, the CDR3 is TGTGCCAGTAGTATTCAACCTAGCCCCGGGGAGCTGTTTTTT. The chain uses TRBV19 and TRBJ2-2, with a possible D match to TRBD2 (5 bases). Germline loops: CDR1 LNHDA, CDR2 SQIVND (reference sequence). V lost 3 bases, J lost 6 bases, and 11 bases lay in between. This CDR3 has 14 amino acids.

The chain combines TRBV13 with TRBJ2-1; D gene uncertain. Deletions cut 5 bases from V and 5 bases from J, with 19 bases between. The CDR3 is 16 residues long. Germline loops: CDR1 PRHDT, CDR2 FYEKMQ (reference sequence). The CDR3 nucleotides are TGTGCCAGCAGCACTTCGGTGGGATCGGGCCACAATGAGCAGTTCTTC. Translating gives CASSTSVGSGHNEQFF.

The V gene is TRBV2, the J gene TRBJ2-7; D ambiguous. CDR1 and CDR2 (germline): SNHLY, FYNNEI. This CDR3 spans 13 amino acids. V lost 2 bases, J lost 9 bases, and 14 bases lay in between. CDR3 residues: CASSELGPLTQYF. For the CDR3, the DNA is TGTGCCAGCAGTGAACTCGGCCCCTTAACGCAGTACTTC.

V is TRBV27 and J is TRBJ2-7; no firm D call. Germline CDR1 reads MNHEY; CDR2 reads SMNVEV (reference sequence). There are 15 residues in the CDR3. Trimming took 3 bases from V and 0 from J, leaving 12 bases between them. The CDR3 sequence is CASSFTRASSYEQYF. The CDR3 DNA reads TGTGCCAGCAGTTTTACTCGGGCCAGCTCCTACGAGCAGTACTTC.

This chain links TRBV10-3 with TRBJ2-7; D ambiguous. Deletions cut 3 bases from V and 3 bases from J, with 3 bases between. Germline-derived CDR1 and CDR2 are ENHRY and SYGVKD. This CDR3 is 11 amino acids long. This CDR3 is CAISDFYEQYF. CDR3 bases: TGTGCCATCAGTGATTTCTACGAGCAGTACTTC.

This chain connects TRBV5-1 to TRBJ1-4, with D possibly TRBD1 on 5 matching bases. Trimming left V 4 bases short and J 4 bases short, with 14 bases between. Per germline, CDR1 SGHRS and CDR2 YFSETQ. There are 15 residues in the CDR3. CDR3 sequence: CASSRGTALNEKLFF. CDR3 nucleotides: TGCGCCAGCAGCCGAGGGACGGCACTTAATGAAAAACTGTTTTTT.

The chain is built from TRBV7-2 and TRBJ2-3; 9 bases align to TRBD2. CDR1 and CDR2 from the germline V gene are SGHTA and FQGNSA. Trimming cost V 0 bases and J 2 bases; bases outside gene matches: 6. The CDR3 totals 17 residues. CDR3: CASSLAALAGNTDTQYF. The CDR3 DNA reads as TGTGCCAGCAGCTTAGCCGCTCTAGCGGGAAACACAGATACGCAGTATTTT.

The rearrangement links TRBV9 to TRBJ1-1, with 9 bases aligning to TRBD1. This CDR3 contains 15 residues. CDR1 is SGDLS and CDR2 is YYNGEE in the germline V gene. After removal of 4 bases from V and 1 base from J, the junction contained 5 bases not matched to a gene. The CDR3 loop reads CASSPMGQGNTEAFF. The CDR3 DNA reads TGTGCCAGCAGCCCGATGGGACAGGGGAACACTGAAGCTTTCTTT.

The CDR3 sequence: CSVEVTGDVIDTQYF. CDR3 nucleotides: TGCAGCGTTGAAGTGACAGGCGACGTTATCGATACGCAGTATTTT. The rearrangement links TRBV29-1 to TRBJ2-3, with D perhaps matching TRBD1 (6 bases). Germline V gene lookup returns CDR1 SQVTM and CDR2 ANQGSEA. The CDR3 totals 15 residues. Trimming cost V 1 base and J 6 bases, with 17 bases left between them.

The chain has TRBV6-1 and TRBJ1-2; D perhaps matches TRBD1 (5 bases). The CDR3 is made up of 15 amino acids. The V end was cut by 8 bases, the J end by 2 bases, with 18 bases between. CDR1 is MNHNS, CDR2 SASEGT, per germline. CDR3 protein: CASLAGGGENYGYTF. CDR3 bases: TGTGCCAGCCTCGCGGGGGGTGGCGAAAACTATGGCTACACCTTC.

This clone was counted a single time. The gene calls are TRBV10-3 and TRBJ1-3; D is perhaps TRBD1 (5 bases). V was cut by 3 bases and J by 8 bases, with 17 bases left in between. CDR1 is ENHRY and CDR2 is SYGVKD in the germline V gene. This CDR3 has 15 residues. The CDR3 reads CAISDGTYVTDTIYF. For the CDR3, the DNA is TGTGCCATCAGTGATGGGACCTACGTTACGGACACCATATATTTT.

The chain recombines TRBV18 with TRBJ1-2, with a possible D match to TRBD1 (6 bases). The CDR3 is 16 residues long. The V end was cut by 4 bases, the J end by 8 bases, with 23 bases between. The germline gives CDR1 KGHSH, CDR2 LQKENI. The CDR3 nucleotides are TGTGCCAGCTCACTGACTTCGGGACATACTCAGGTGGGCTACACCTTC. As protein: CASSLTSGHTQVGYTF. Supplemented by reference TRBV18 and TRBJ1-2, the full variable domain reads NAGVMQNPRHLVRRRGQEARLRCSPMKGHSHVYWYRQLPEEGLKFMVYLQKENIIDESGMPKERFSAEFPKEGPSILRIQQVVRGDSAAYFCASSLTSGHTQVGYTFGSGTRLTVV.

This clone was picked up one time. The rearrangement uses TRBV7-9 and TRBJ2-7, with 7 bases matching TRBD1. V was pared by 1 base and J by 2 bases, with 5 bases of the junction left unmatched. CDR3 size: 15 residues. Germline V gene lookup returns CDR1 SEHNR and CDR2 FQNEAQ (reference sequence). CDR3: CASSLGPTGTYEQYF. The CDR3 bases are TGTGCCAGCAGCTTAGGGCCGACAGGGACCTACGAGCAGTACTTC.

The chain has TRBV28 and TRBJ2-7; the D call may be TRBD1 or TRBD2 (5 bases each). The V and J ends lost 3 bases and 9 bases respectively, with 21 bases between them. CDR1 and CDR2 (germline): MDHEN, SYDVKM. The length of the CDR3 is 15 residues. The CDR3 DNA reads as TGTGCCAGCAGTTTCAGAGGGGCTAATTTAATGGCGCAGTACTTC. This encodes CASSFRGANLMAQYF.

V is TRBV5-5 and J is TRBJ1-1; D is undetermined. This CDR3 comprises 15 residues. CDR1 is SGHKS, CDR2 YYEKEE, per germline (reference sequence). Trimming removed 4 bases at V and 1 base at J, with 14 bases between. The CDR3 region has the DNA TGTGCCAGCAGCCTATCTCCGGGAAAGAACACTGAAGCTTTCTTT. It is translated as CASSLSPGKNTEAFF.

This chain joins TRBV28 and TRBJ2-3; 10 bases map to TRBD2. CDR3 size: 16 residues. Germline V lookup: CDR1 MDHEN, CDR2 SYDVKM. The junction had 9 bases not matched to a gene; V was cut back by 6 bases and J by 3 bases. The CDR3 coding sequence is TGTGCCAGCAGCTCTCTAGCGGGAGTAGGAACAGATACGCAGTATTTT. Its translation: CASSSLAGVGTDTQYF.

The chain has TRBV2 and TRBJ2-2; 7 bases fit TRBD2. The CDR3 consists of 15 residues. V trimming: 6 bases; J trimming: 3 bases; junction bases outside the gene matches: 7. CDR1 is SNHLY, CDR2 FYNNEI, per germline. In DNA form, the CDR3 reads TGTGCCAGCAGGTGGCTAGCGGAGTACACCGGGGAGCTGTTTTTT. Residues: CASRWLAEYTGELFF.

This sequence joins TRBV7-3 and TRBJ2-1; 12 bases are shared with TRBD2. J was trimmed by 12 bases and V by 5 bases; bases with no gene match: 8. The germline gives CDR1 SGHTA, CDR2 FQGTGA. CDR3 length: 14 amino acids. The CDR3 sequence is CASSPATSGSAQFF. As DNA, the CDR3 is TGTGCCAGCAGCCCCGCGACTAGCGGGAGTGCGCAGTTCTTC. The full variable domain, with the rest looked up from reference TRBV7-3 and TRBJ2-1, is GAGVSQTPSNKVTEKGKYVELRCDPISGHTALYWYRQSLGQGPEFLIYFQGTGAADDSGLPNDRFFAVRPEGSVSTLKIQRTERGDSAVYLCASSPATSGSAQFFGPGTRLTVL.